Each of the 7 T cell receptor beta chains below was sequenced from the same sample in a study of vaccination effects on CD4 cells after COVID-19. After less than 11 days in culture, the CD4+ T cells were isolated. Vaccination of participants consisted of two doses of either the BNT162b2 or mRNA-1273 vaccine. TCRdb keeps only in-frame clones here, not all; method: immunoSEQ multiplex PCR. The sample contains tens of thousands of clones, around 73% of which appear only once. These receptors are not linked to any known antigen. The specimen was CD4+ T cells from PBMCs cultured without peptide, collected after COVID-19 vaccination. All receptors derive from a human donor who received a COVID-19 vaccine.

The rearrangement links TRBV27 to TRBJ1-1, with 7 bases fitting TRBD1. After removal of 8 bases from V and 3 bases from J, the junction contained 6 bases not matched to a gene. Germline assignment: CDR1 MNHEY and CDR2 SMNVEV (reference sequence). The CDR3 is 13 residues long. The CDR3 reads CASRRTGDTEAFF. The CDR3 DNA sequence: TGTGCCAGCCGAAGGACAGGCGACACTGAAGCTTTCTTT.

V is TRBV11-3 and J is TRBJ1-1; 7 positions match TRBD1. The CDR3 is 15 amino acids. V shed 2 bases, J shed 1 base, and the junction held 4 bases outside the gene matches. Germline CDR1 reads SGHNT; CDR2 reads YENEEA. The CDR3 here is CASSLTGTANTEAFF. CDR3 bases: TGTGCCAGCAGCTTAACCGGGACAGCGAACACTGAAGCTTTCTTT.

The chain links TRBV11-2 to TRBJ2-1; 10 bases map to TRBD1. Losses at the gene ends were 7 bases for V and 2 bases for J; bases not matched to a gene: 5. This CDR3 contains 15 residues. Germline CDR1 reads SGHAT; CDR2 reads FQNNGV. CDR3 residues: CASTVGTGAYNEQFF. As DNA, the CDR3 is TGTGCCAGCACCGTAGGGACAGGGGCCTACAATGAGCAGTTCTTC.

The V call is TRBV5-1, the J call TRBJ1-1; D not certain. The V gene's germline CDR1 is SGHRS and CDR2 YFSETQ. V shed 2 bases and J shed 1 base, with 6 bases lying between them. The CDR3 sequence is 13 residues long. In DNA form, the CDR3 reads TGCGCCAGCAGCTTCGCAGGGAACACTGAAGCTTTCTTT. Translation gives CASSFAGNTEAFF.

This clone was detected only a few times. The genes are TRBV29-1 and TRBJ1-1, with D unclear. Germline V gene data show CDR1 as SQVTM and CDR2 as ANQGSEA. The CDR3 is 14 residues long. V gave up 4 bases and J gave up 0 bases, with 12 bases separating them. The CDR3 is CSVAFQRVNTEAFF. As DNA, the CDR3 is TGCAGCGTTGCATTTCAGAGGGTGAACACTGAAGCTTTCTTT.

This rearrangement joins TRBV5-1 to TRBJ1-1; a weak D match, TRBD1 (6 bases). Trimming pared 4 bases from V and 1 base from J, leaving 14 bases between. CDR1 is SGHRS and CDR2 is YFSETQ in the germline V gene. This CDR3 contains 15 residues. DNA of the CDR3: TGCGCCAGCAGCCCGACCCCGGGACAGAACACTGAAGCTTTCTTT. This encodes CASSPTPGQNTEAFF.

This clone was seen a few times. The V call is TRBV10-1, the J call TRBJ1-5; D might be TRBD1 (6 bases). This CDR3 contains 13 residues. Trimming removed 8 bases at V and 0 bases at J, with 8 bases between. Germline CDR1 and CDR2: WNHNN and SYGVQD (reference sequence). In DNA, the CDR3 is TGCGCCAGCCAGGGGAATAGCAATCAGCCCCAGCATTTT. Translated, it gives CASQGNSNQPQHF.